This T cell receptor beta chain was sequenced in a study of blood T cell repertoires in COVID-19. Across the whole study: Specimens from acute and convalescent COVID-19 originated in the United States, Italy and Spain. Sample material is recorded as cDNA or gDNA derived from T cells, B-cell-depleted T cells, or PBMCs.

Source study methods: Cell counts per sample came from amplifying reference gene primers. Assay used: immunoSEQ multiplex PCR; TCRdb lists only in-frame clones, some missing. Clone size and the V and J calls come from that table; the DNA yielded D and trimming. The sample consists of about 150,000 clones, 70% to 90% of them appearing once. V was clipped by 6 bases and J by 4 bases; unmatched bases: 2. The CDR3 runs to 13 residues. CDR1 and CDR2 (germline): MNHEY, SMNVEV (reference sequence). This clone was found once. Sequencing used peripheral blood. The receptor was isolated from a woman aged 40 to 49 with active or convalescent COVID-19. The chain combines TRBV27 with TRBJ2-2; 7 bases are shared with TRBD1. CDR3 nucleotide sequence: TGTGCCAGCAGGACAGGGCTCACCGGGGAGCTGTTTTTT. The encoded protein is CASRTGLTGELFF.